The 13 T cell receptor beta chains in this list originate from one sample, sequenced in a study of CD8+ T cells in alopecia areata. Sample treatment: oral pan-JAK inhibitor, 5-10 mg twice daily. Sampling of alopecia areata patients yielded lesional scalp punch biopsies as well as peripheral blood. RNA extraction was followed by reverse transcription into cDNA, which acted as the sequencing template. The table came from immunoSEQ multiplex PCR; TCRdb's copy has only in-frame clones and leaves some out. The data hold roughly 7,200 clones, with around 65% observed a single time. The source material was skin, sampled at week 4, from a patient treated with tofacitinib. These receptors came from a human donor with alopecia areata.

This clone was detected once. V usage is TRBV27 and J usage is TRBJ2-7, with TRBD1 identical over 9 bases. The germline CDR1 and CDR2 sequences are MNHEY and SMNVEV (reference sequence). The CDR3 is 16 residues long. The V gene end was trimmed by 0 bases and the J gene end by 2 bases; junction bases not matched to a gene: 5. As DNA, the CDR3 is TGTGCCAGCAGTTTATCGGGACAGGGAGGTACCTACGAGCAGTACTTC. Translated: CASSLSGQGGTYEQYF.

The chain has TRBV27 and TRBJ2-7; 7 nucleotides match TRBD1. The V gene end was trimmed by 2 bases and the J gene end by 2 bases; junction bases not matched to a gene: 3. Germline V gene data show CDR1 as MNHEY and CDR2 as SMNVEV (reference sequence). The CDR3 runs 14 residues. This CDR3 is CASSLRGGAYEQYF. The CDR3 DNA reads TGTGCCAGCAGTTTACGAGGGGGCGCCTACGAGCAGTACTTC.

This chain links TRBV7-3 with TRBJ2-2, with D perhaps matching TRBD1 (5 bases). Between the trimmed V and J ends, which lost 5 bases and 1 base, there was a span of 14 bases. Germline CDR1 is SGHTA and CDR2 is FQGTGA. The CDR3 totals 16 residues. CDR3 coding DNA: TGTGCCAGCAGCCGCTCCCCCACAGGGAACACCGGGGAGCTGTTTTTT. This encodes CASSRSPTGNTGELFF.

V and J are TRBV14 and TRBJ1-2; no reliable D call. The CDR3 totals 15 residues. The germline gives CDR1 SGHDN, CDR2 FVKESK. V lost 2 bases and J 4 bases, leaving 14 bases between the germline ends. The CDR3 DNA follows: TGTGCCAGCAGCCAATCCCCTACGGACCTCTATGGCTACACCTTC. The encoded protein is CASSQSPTDLYGYTF.

The V gene is TRBV6-1, the J gene TRBJ2-1, with a possible D match to TRBD1 (5 bases). Germline V gives CDR1 MNHNS, CDR2 SASEGT. CDR3 length: 13 amino acids. V lost 5 bases and J 7 bases, leaving 12 bases between the germline ends. The CDR3: CASSTRVANEQFF. The CDR3 DNA is TGTGCCAGCAGTACCAGGGTAGCAAATGAGCAGTTCTTC.

The rearrangement links TRBV9 to TRBJ2-2; D is ambiguous. With 3 bases removed from V and 1 base from J, the gap between germline ends came to 1 base. The CDR3 covers 12 residues. The germline V gene encodes CDR1 SGDLS and CDR2 YYNGEE. DNA for the CDR3: TGTGCCAGCAGCGAGAACACCGGGGAGCTGTTTTTT. Translating it yields CASSENTGELFF.

The chain couples TRBV27 to TRBJ2-7; possible D gene TRBD2, 5 bases. The V end was cut by 6 bases, the J end by 0 bases, with 12 bases between. The germline CDR1 and CDR2 sequences are MNHEY and SMNVEV (reference sequence). This CDR3 has 14 residues. This CDR3 reads CASRTMGSSYEQYF. In nucleotides, the CDR3 is TGTGCCAGCAGGACGATGGGGAGCTCCTACGAGCAGTACTTC.

V usage is TRBV29-1 and J usage is TRBJ2-1; TRBD2 agrees at 7 bases. Germline V gene lookup returns CDR1 SQVTM and CDR2 ANQGSEA. Germline trimming cut 0 bases from V and 0 bases from J; bases unmatched to any gene: 5. This CDR3 has 16 amino acids. CDR3 residues: CSVEDHGGSSYNEQFF. The DNA for the CDR3 is TGCAGCGTTGAAGATCACGGCGGGAGCTCCTACAATGAGCAGTTCTTC.

The CDR3 coding sequence is TGTGCCAGCAGTGAAGGATCCAGCGGACCCTACGAGCAGTACTTC. It yields the protein CASSEGSSGPYEQYF. The J gene is TRBJ2-7, the V gene TRBV2; maybe TRBD2 (5 bases). The V gene lost 1 base and the J gene lost 2 bases, with 12 bases spanning the gap. In germline, CDR1 is SNHLY, CDR2 FYNNEI. The CDR3 has 15 residues. The full variable domain, rest sourced from reference TRBV2 and TRBJ2-7, is EPEVTQTPSHQVTQMGQEVILRCVPISNHLYFYWYRQILGQKVEFLVSFYNNEISEKSEIFDDQFSVERPDGSNFTLKIRSTKLEDSAMYFCASSEGSSGPYEQYFGPGTRLTVT.

The V call is TRBV7-4, the J call TRBJ1-1; D ambiguous. Germline CDR1 SGHVT, CDR2 SQSDAQ. Deletions cut 1 base from V and 1 base from J, with 7 bases between. This CDR3 is built from 14 residues. The CDR3 sequence is CASSLDLRNTEAFF. CDR3 coding DNA: TGTGCCAGCAGCTTAGACCTCCGGAACACTGAAGCTTTCTTT.

This chain links TRBV7-2 with TRBJ2-7; 8 positions match TRBD2. Per germline, CDR1 SGHTA and CDR2 FQGNSA. V shed 2 bases and J 1 base; nucleotides not matched to a gene: 4. This CDR3 spans 15 amino acids. The CDR3 region is CASSLLAGRSYEQYF. DNA of the CDR3: TGTGCCAGCAGCTTATTAGCGGGAAGGTCCTACGAGCAGTACTTC.

The V and J genes are TRBV25-1 and TRBJ1-2, with D perhaps matching TRBD1 (5 bases). CDR3 size: 14 residues. V gave up 4 bases and J gave up 5 bases, with 14 bases separating them. The germline V gene encodes CDR1 MGHDK and CDR2 SYGVNS. CDR3 sequence reads: CASSGTGLGYGYTF. The CDR3 region has the DNA TGTGCCAGCAGTGGAACAGGCCTGGGGTATGGCTACACCTTC.

This sequence joins TRBV7-9 and TRBJ2-1, with a tentative D call TRBD1 (5 bases). The V gene lost 5 bases and the J gene lost 0 bases, with 11 bases spanning the gap. Germline V lookup: CDR1 SEHNR, CDR2 FQNEAQ (reference sequence). There are 15 residues in the CDR3. In nucleotides, the CDR3 is TGTGCCAGCAGCCCCTACAGGAGCTCCTACAATGAGCAGTTCTTC. Its translation: CASSPYRSSYNEQFF.